This T cell receptor (beta chain) originates from a study of blood T cell repertoires in COVID-19. About the research overall: Samples representing acute and convalescent COVID-19 were sourced from the United States, Italy and Spain. From T cells, B-cell-depleted T cells, or PBMCs came the material, which was cDNA or gDNA.

Methods used by the authors: Amplification of reference gene primers provided the estimated nucleated cell counts. Libraries were prepared by immunoSEQ multiplex PCR; TCRdb keeps only in-frame clonotypes and omits some of them. From that table come the V and J calls and clone size; the DNA was used to work out D and trimming. Of some 220,000 clones in the sample, 75% to 85% were seen once. Patients from Seattle were sampled longitudinally, starting during active infection. Trimming left V 0 bases short and J 5 bases short, with 7 bases between. The CDR3 loop spans 13 amino acids. Germline CDR1 SGDLS, CDR2 YYNGEE.

The sequenced sample was peripheral blood. The rearrangement uses TRBV9 and TRBJ2-3, with D possibly TRBD1 on 5 matching bases. The receptor's source is a man between 45 and 60 years old with COVID-19, enrolled during active disease. CDR3 loop: CASSVGGGDTQYF. For the CDR3, the DNA is TGTGCCAGCAGCGTAGGGGGCGGAGATACGCAGTATTTT.